These 27 T cell receptor beta chains originate from one sample sequenced in a study of tumor-infiltrating lymphocytes in primary liver carcinoma (dated by TCRdb to 2017 to 2019). TRIzol reagent was used to extract blood RNA from unsorted whole blood, while the DNeasy Blood & Tissue kit provided the germline DNA. The sequencer listed for this sample is Illumina HiSeq 2500. Starting from approximately 500 ng total RNA, TCRbeta-specific cDNA was produced by reverse transcription with a constant-region primer and ProtoScript II reverse transcriptase. Construction of the TCRbeta libraries relied on three nested rounds of multiplex PCR, following a slightly modified ARM-PCR procedure. Each of the first two PCR rounds ran for about 9 cycles and used multiplex TRBV1-TRBV30 forward primers together with a Cbeta reverse primer. TCRdb took the public reads, trimmed them with fastp at Q25, ran MiXCR for clone calling and kept in-frame beta chains. Identical CDR3 proteins give one entry, which carries the most common genes and DNA. This sample holds 190,000 or so distinct CDR3 sequences; around three fifths were observed only once. The ten largest account for roughly 6.4% of the sample.

Sequenced: peripheral blood. These receptors came from a woman aged 60-75 years with primary liver carcinoma and hepatitis B virus infection.

Note on this clonotype: No conserved phenylalanine or tryptophan is present at the end of the CDR3, so a read error is the likely explanation. The DNA of the CDR3 is TGCAGCGTAATTAAGCTAGCGGGAGCATCGGTCAATGAGCAGTTCTAC. Protein sequence: CSVIKLAGASVNEQFY. The chain has TRBV29-1 and TRBJ2-1, with 10 bases lining up with TRBD2. This CDR3 has 16 residues. Germline trimming cut 6 bases from V and 6 bases from J; bases unmatched to any gene: 14. Germline CDR1 SQVTM, CDR2 ANQGSEA.

In the case of this clonotype: The germline gene is not matched at one end of the junction; a read error may be the cause. The chain is built from TRBV11-2 and TRBJ2-2; perhaps TRBD2 as D (5 bases). Germline assignment: CDR1 SGHAT and CDR2 FQNNGV. The CDR3 is 14 residues long. DNA for the CDR3: TGTGCCAGTAGCCCTTATAGACGGGTCGGGGTGCTGTTTTTT. Translation: CASSPYRRVGVLFF.

On this clonotype: A much larger clonotype is one base distant, so this may be a read error. V usage is TRBV4-1 and J usage is TRBJ2-1, with 10 bases fitting TRBD2. CDR1 is MGHRA and CDR2 is YSYEKL in the germline V gene. This CDR3 is 15 amino acids long. This CDR3 reads CASMRGLAAFNEHFF. The CDR3 nucleotides are TGCGCCAGCATGCGAGGACTAGCGGCCTTCAATGAGCATTTCTTC.

About this clonotype: Since a much larger clone is just one base distant, this may be a read error. CDR3 loop: CAWSLGTGANGQFF. The CDR3 DNA reads as TGTGCCTGGTCCCTCGGGACAGGGGCCAATGGGCAGTTCTTC. The chain links TRBV30 to TRBJ2-1; TRBD1 matches 10 bases. The CDR3 is 14 residues long. Germline V gene lookup returns CDR1 GTSNPN and CDR2 SVGIG (reference sequence).

This clonotype was counted a few times. J is TRBJ2-3 and V is TRBV14; D not resolved. V gave up 2 bases and J gave up 4 bases, with 4 bases separating them. CDR3 length: 12 amino acids. From germline, CDR1 is SGHDN and CDR2 FVKESK. The CDR3: CASSQLADTQYF. CDR3 nucleotide sequence: TGTGCCAGCAGCCAACTAGCAGATACGCAGTATTTT.

The table lists this clonotype with many counts. The chain joins TRBV10-2 to TRBJ1-1, with D perhaps TRBD1 (6 bases). The germline gives CDR1 WSHSY, CDR2 SAAADI. This CDR3 comprises 12 residues. Deletions cut 6 bases from V and 7 bases from J, with 12 bases between. CDR3 residues: CASRVPTGEAFF. The DNA of the CDR3 is TGCGCCAGCAGGGTACCGACAGGTGAAGCTTTCTTT.

Many counts were recorded for this clonotype. In DNA, the CDR3 is TGCAGCGTTGAAGGGGCCCTGGGGAGAGAAGCTTTCTTT. Translated: CSVEGALGREAFF. V usage is TRBV29-1 and J usage is TRBJ1-1, with D hard to call. The V and J ends lost 1 base and 8 bases respectively, with 14 bases between them. The germline V gene encodes CDR1 SQVTM and CDR2 ANQGSEA. CDR3 size: 13 residues.

There are a few counts of this clonotype. A junction boundary mismatches the germline segment, possibly from a read error. The chain links TRBV6-5 to TRBJ1-2, with D perhaps matching TRBD1 (6 bases). The CDR3 loop spans 15 amino acids. Germline assignment: CDR1 MNHEY and CDR2 SVGAGI. The CDR3 sequence: CVSRRNRDTDNGYTF. In DNA, the CDR3 is TGTGTCAGCAGACGTAACCGGGACACCGATAATGGCTACACCTTC.

Comment on this clonotype: Since a much larger clone is just one base distant, this may be a read error. The rearrangement joins TRBV7-8 to TRBJ2-7; 12 nucleotides line up with TRBD2. Germline CDR1 reads SGHVS; CDR2 reads FQNEAQ. The length of the CDR3 is 16 residues. CDR3 sequence (DNA): TGTGTCAGCAGCCCAGCCGGACTAGCGGGGATCTACGAGCAGTACTTC. It translates to CVSSPAGLAGIYEQYF.

The chain links TRBV12-3 or TRBV12-4 to TRBJ2-1; weak D call: TRBD2 (5 bases). The CDR3 is made up of 14 amino acids. The V and J ends lost 8 bases and 15 bases respectively, with 26 bases between them. CDR3 region: CASQSGSSNNELFF. CDR3 coding DNA: TGTGCCAGCCAGAGCGGTAGCTCCAACAATGAACTGTTCTTC.

A few counts support this clonotype. This chain links TRBV5-1 with TRBJ2-3; the match to TRBD2 covers 10 bases. CDR1 is SGHRS and CDR2 is YFSETQ in the germline V gene. The CDR3 length is 16 residues. V shed 0 bases and J 2 bases; nucleotides not matched to a gene: 3. The CDR3 DNA reads as TGCGCCAGCAGCTTGGCCACTAGCGGGGTCACAGATACGCAGTATTTT. Amino acid sequence: CASSLATSGVTDTQYF. The whole variable domain, remainder taken from reference TRBV5-1 and TRBJ2-3, is KAGVTQTPRYLIKTRGQQVTLSCSPISGHRSVSWYQQTPGQGLQFLFEYFSETQRNKGNFPGRFSGRQFSNSRSEMNVSTLELGDSALYLCASSLATSGVTDTQYFGPGTRLTVL.

This clonotype showed up many times. The chain couples TRBV12-3 or TRBV12-4 to TRBJ1-3; 8 nucleotides match TRBD1. This CDR3 is 16 amino acids long. V lost 3 bases to trimming and J lost 3 bases; unmatched junction nucleotides: 7. The CDR3 DNA reads TGTGCCAGCAGTTTGGGCAGGGGGCTTTTTGGAAACACCATATATTTT. It yields the protein CASSLGRGLFGNTIYF.

In its sample, this clonotype was seen a few times. V gene TRBV5-4 combines with J gene TRBJ2-5; 7 bases are a match to TRBD1. The trim removed 4 bases at V and 5 bases at J, leaving 14 bases unmatched. Looked up from germline, CDR1 is SGHNT and CDR2 is YYREEE (reference sequence). CDR3 length: 16 amino acids. The CDR3 here is CASSLGSTGADETQYF. The CDR3, as DNA: TGTGCCAGCAGCCTGGGGAGCACAGGGGCTGATGAGACCCAGTACTTC.

With respect to this clonotype: Its ends do not fully match the called genes, so a read error is possible. The chain has TRBV11-2 and TRBJ2-7, with 11 positions matching TRBD2. The germline V gene has CDR1 SGHAT and CDR2 FQNNGV. The CDR3 length is 16 residues. The CDR3 DNA is TGTACCAGCAGCTCCCAACTAGCGGGAGTATTCGACGAGCGGTACTTC. It is translated as CTSSSQLAGVFDERYF.

Only one count was recorded for this clonotype. The junction does not match germline at one end; this may be a read error. The CDR3 region has the DNA TGTACCAGCAGCCCGTTACATGCGCCTCGGCCCCAGCATTTT. The encoded protein is CTSSPLHAPRPQHF. The chain is built from TRBV11-2 and TRBJ1-5; D not certain. Germline CDR1 SGHAT, CDR2 FQNNGV. The CDR3 runs 14 residues.

With regard to this clonotype: A much larger clone lies a single base off, so this may be a read error. The V and J genes are TRBV6-1 and TRBJ2-7; D gene ambiguous. The CDR3 extends over 13 amino acids. V lost 1 base and J lost 5, with 9 bases in between. The germline CDR1 and CDR2 sequences are MNHNS and SASEGT. The CDR3 region is CASSEVWAHEQYF. The CDR3 DNA sequence: TGTGCCAGCAGTGAAGTCTGGGCCCACGAGCAGTACTTC.

A remark on this clonotype: Because it lacks the conserved phenylalanine or tryptophan at the end, this CDR3 is likely a read error. The chain combines TRBV6-5 with TRBJ1-3; the D gene is possibly TRBD1 (6 bases). The CDR3 has 15 residues. Germline V CDR1 and CDR2: MNHEY, SVGAGI. The CDR3 DNA reads TGTGTCAGCGCTACAGGGAGGGTTCCTGGAAACACCATATATATT. Protein sequence: CVSATGRVPGNTIYI.

With respect to this clonotype: The junction departs from the called germline gene at one end, perhaps through a read error. V gene TRBV6-5 combines with J gene TRBJ1-4; D gene ambiguous. Germline V gene data show CDR1 as MNHEY and CDR2 as SVGAGI. This CDR3 spans 14 amino acids. The chain's CDR3 is CANSWTATNEKLSF. CDR3 bases: TGTGCCAACAGTTGGACGGCAACTAATGAAAAACTGTCTTTT.

This clonotype has more than one count but fewer than ten. The CDR3 protein is CASSYNSGSEQYF. The CDR3 nucleotides read TGTGCCAGCAGTTACAACTCGGGGTCCGAGCAGTACTTC. The V and J genes are TRBV12-3 or TRBV12-4 and TRBJ2-7, with D maybe TRBD2 (5 bases). This CDR3 contains 13 residues. The ends were cut back, 4 bases at V and 6 bases at J, with 13 bases in the middle.

This clonotype was observed many times. This rearrangement joins TRBV6-5 to TRBJ2-7; possible D gene TRBD1, 6 bases. The V gene's germline CDR1 is MNHEY and CDR2 SVGAGI. The CDR3 covers 15 residues. Trimming cost V 4 bases and J 7 bases, with 20 bases left between them. The CDR3 bases are TGTGCCAGCAGTTTTTTGGGGGCCACGACGCGGGAGCAGTACTTC. Its protein is CASSFLGATTREQYF.

The count of this clonotype is one. This sequence joins TRBV11-2 and TRBJ2-5; 8 bases line up with TRBD1. CDR1 is SGHAT, CDR2 FQNNGV, per germline. This CDR3 is built from 14 residues. V shed 2 bases and J 9 bases; nucleotides not matched to a gene: 8. The CDR3 bases are TGTGCCAGCAGCTTAACAGGGGGTCATGAGGCCCAGTACTTC. Its protein is CASSLTGGHEAQYF.

Worth noting for this clonotype: No conserved phenylalanine or tryptophan is present at the end of the CDR3, so a read error is the likely explanation. The chain couples TRBV5-8 to TRBJ2-1; 10 positions match TRBD2. Trimming took 5 bases from V and 3 from J; bases not matched to a gene: 5. The CDR3 spans 15 residues. Germline-derived CDR1 and CDR2 are SGHTS and YDEGEE. CDR3 DNA sequence: TGTGCCAGCAGGTTAGCGGGAGGCAACTACAATGAGCAGTTCTTA. It encodes CASRLAGGNYNEQFL.

This clonotype was detected ten times or more. The gene calls are TRBV11-2 and TRBJ2-1, with D hard to call. The CDR3 has 14 residues. CDR1 is SGHAT, CDR2 FQNNGV, per germline. Trimming took 3 bases from V and 7 from J, leaving 13 bases between them. The CDR3 protein is CASSFTGLGNEQFF. In nucleotides, the CDR3 is TGTGCCAGCAGCTTTACGGGTCTGGGAAATGAGCAGTTCTTC.

This clonotype has at least ten counts. The chain has TRBV4-1 and TRBJ2-2; D perhaps matches TRBD2 (5 bases). Deletions cut 1 base from V and 9 bases from J, with 9 bases between. Germline loops: CDR1 MGHRA, CDR2 YSYEKL. The CDR3 runs 13 residues. This CDR3 reads CASSQGRDRELFF. The CDR3 DNA follows: TGCGCCAGCAGCCAAGGTCGGGATCGGGAGCTGTTTTTT.

To note about this clonotype: Mismatch with germline at one junction end may stem from a read error. V is TRBV11-2 and J is TRBJ1-1; D is undetermined. Germline CDR1 is SGHAT and CDR2 is FQNNGV. The CDR3 spans 13 residues. The CDR3 here is CGSSNVYYTEAFF. CDR3 sequence (DNA): TGTGGCAGCAGCAATGTTTATTACACTGAAGCTTTCTTT.

Note on this clonotype: The junction does not match germline at one end; this may be a read error. V is TRBV11-1 and J is TRBJ2-1; TRBD1 or TRBD2 may be the D gene (5 bases each). Germline lookup yields CDR1 SGHAT and CDR2 FQDESV (reference sequence). The CDR3 totals 15 residues. CDR3 amino acids: CASSLMSSRGNDQFF. DNA of the CDR3: TGTGCCAGCAGCCTAATGTCTAGCCGGGGCAATGATCAGTTCTTC.

A remark on this clonotype: This clone may be a read error of a much larger clone one base away. The chain has TRBV29-1 and TRBJ1-1; D ambiguous. V was shortened by 4 bases and J by 1 base, with 13 bases between the two germline ends. Germline loops: CDR1 SQVTM, CDR2 ANQGSEA. The CDR3 contains 14 residues. The CDR3 nucleotides read TGCAGCGTTGTCGGAGGGTGGGGGAACACTGAAGCTTTCTTT. Encoded protein: CSVVGGWGNTEAFF.